This T cell receptor (beta chain) is drawn from a study of T cell repertoires in cytomegalovirus infection. CDR3 size: 16 residues. Germline V gene data show CDR1 as SGHNT and CDR2 as YYREEE (reference sequence). V gave up 2 bases and J gave up 0 bases; unmatched junction bases: 3. TCRdb redid the calling of the reads with MiXCR, one entry per CDR3 protein. The table lists fewer than 550,000 distinct CDR3 sequences, 16% of them singletons. Sequenced input: CD8+ T cells from PBMCs. This receptor was obtained from a human donor in good health (CMV status not recorded). Some clones in this sample may be carry-over from other donors' samples. The rearrangement links TRBV5-4 to TRBJ2-5, with 11 bases identical to TRBD1. CDR3 residues: CASSFLDRGHQETQYF. The CDR3 nucleotides read TGTGCCAGCAGCTTCCTGGACAGGGGGCACCAAGAGACCCAGTACTTC. Looking up the rest from reference TRBV5-4 and TRBJ2-5 gives the full variable domain: ETGVTQSPTHLIKTRGQQVTLRCSSQSGHNTVSWYQQALGQGPQFIFQYYREEENGRGNFPPRFSGLQFPNYSSELNVNALELDDSALYLCASSFLDRGHQETQYFGPGTRLLVL.